This passage covers 28 T cell receptor beta chains from one sample sequenced in a study of T cell responses to AZD1222 COVID-19 vaccine. Profiled with immunoSEQ multiplex PCR; TCRdb holds only in-frame clones, not every one. The table records about 130,000 clones, about 86% of them present only once. The source was peripheral blood, collected on day 0 of AZD1222 vaccination. Receptors were obtained from an adult in good health.

V is TRBV7-9 and J is TRBJ1-6; D uncertain. V was shortened by 1 base and J by 6 bases, with 4 bases between the two germline ends. The CDR3 is 13 amino acids. Germline CDR1 and CDR2: SEHNR and FQNEAQ (reference sequence). The chain's CDR3 is CASSLGVNSPLHF. The CDR3 coding sequence is TGTGCCAGCAGCTTAGGAGTTAATTCACCCCTCCACTTT.

CDR3 sequence: CATSDASRTGNSLDEQFF. DNA for the CDR3: TGTGCCACCAGTGATGCCTCTCGGACAGGGAATAGTCTGGATGAGCAGTTCTTC. The rearrangement links TRBV24-1 to TRBJ2-1, with 8 bases aligning to TRBD1. Germline V gives CDR1 KGHDR, CDR2 SFDVKD. The CDR3 contains 18 residues. Losses at the gene ends were 3 bases for V and 8 bases for J; bases not matched to a gene: 17.

This chain uses TRBV5-1 with TRBJ2-3; TRBD1 aligns across 9 bases. The CDR3 runs to 15 residues. Unmatched junction bases numbered 5, after V lost 4 bases and J lost 2 bases. The germline gives CDR1 SGHRS, CDR2 YFSETQ. The CDR3 DNA follows: TGCGCCAGCAGCCCGGGACAGGGAGACACAGATACGCAGTATTTT. It translates to CASSPGQGDTDTQYF. Drawing the rest from reference TRBV5-1 and TRBJ2-3, the complete variable domain is KAGVTQTPRYLIKTRGQQVTLSCSPISGHRSVSWYQQTPGQGLQFLFEYFSETQRNKGNFPGRFSGRQFSNSRSEMNVSTLELGDSALYLCASSPGQGDTDTQYFGPGTRLTVL.

The chain uses TRBV9 and TRBJ1-5; D not certain. Trimming removed 0 bases from V and 1 base from J, with 5 bases in between. In germline, CDR1 is SGDLS, CDR2 YYNGEE. This CDR3 is 14 amino acids long. CDR3 loop: CASSVAGSNQPQHF. The CDR3 DNA reads TGTGCCAGCAGCGTAGCCGGGAGCAATCAGCCCCAGCATTTT.

The CDR3 region has the DNA TGTGCCAGCAGTGAAGCGCTTCGGTGGTTGGGCGGGGAGCTGTTTTTT. Translated, it gives CASSEALRWLGGELFF. V is TRBV2 and J is TRBJ2-2, with unresolved D. V was trimmed by 0 bases and J by 7 bases, leaving 15 bases between them. Germline V gives CDR1 SNHLY, CDR2 FYNNEI. The CDR3 sequence is 16 residues long.

This clone is judged medium-sized (0.01 to 0.1%). The V call is TRBV14, the J call TRBJ1-2, with a weak D call TRBD1 (6 bases). Germline V gene data show CDR1 as SGHDN and CDR2 as FVKESK. The CDR3 covers 15 residues. Deletions cut 5 bases from V and 8 bases from J, with 21 bases between. Here the CDR3 reads CASSDNPTGFMGYTF. The CDR3 DNA reads as TGTGCCAGCAGCGATAACCCGACAGGATTCATGGGCTACACCTTC.

The CDR3 nucleotides read TGTGCCACCAGTGATAGACAGGGGGACTACAATGAGCAGTTCTTC. Translated: CATSDRQGDYNEQFF. The genes are TRBV24-1 and TRBJ2-1; the match to TRBD1 covers 9 bases. Germline trimming cut 3 bases from V and 3 bases from J; bases unmatched to any gene: 2. Germline assignment: CDR1 KGHDR and CDR2 SFDVKD. The CDR3 spans 15 residues.

J is TRBJ2-1 and V is TRBV12-3 or TRBV12-4; maybe TRBD1 (6 bases). V gave up 6 bases and J gave up 7 bases, with 13 bases separating them. The CDR3 covers 13 residues. The CDR3 protein is CASSQDRPNEQFF. CDR3 in DNA: TGTGCCAGCAGCCAGGACAGACCAAATGAGCAGTTCTTC.

J is TRBJ1-2 and V is TRBV3-1 (or the pseudogene TRBV3-2); weak D call: TRBD1 (5 bases). Germline V lookup: CDR1 LGHDT, CDR2 YNNKEL (reference sequence). The CDR3 runs 13 residues. V shed 4 bases and J shed 4 bases, with 10 bases lying between them. CDR3 coding DNA: TGTGCCAGCAGCCCCTCTGACAGCTATGGCTACACCTTC. This encodes CASSPSDSYGYTF.

The V gene is TRBV6-6, the J gene TRBJ1-5; 7 bases are a match to TRBD1. CDR3 length equals 14 residues. Per germline, CDR1 MNHNY and CDR2 SVGAGI (reference sequence). Trimming cost V 5 bases and J 5 bases; bases outside gene matches: 6. The CDR3 here is CASSRQGGDQPQHF. The DNA of the CDR3 is TGTGCCAGCAGTCGACAGGGTGGTGATCAGCCCCAGCATTTT.

The chain is built from TRBV10-3 and TRBJ1-5; the match to TRBD1 covers 8 bases. In germline, CDR1 is ENHRY, CDR2 SYGVKD. The CDR3 sequence is 18 residues long. After removal of 1 base from V and 3 bases from J, the junction contained 11 bases not matched to a gene. CDR3 region: CAISEYVRGTGNNQPQHF. The CDR3, as DNA: TGTGCCATCAGTGAGTATGTTAGAGGGACAGGAAACAATCAGCCCCAGCATTTT.

The chain employs TRBV24-1 and TRBJ1-2, with D tentatively TRBD1 (5 bases). The CDR3 has 14 residues. V was clipped by 4 bases and J by 4 bases, with 12 bases between them. Germline V CDR1 and CDR2: KGHDR, SFDVKD. CDR3 nucleotides: TGTGCCACCAGTGACAGGGCACTAGGCTATGGCTACACCTTC. Its protein product is CATSDRALGYGYTF.

CDR3 residues: CASSARTSGVETQYF. The DNA for the CDR3 is TGTGCCAGCAGTGCCCGGACTAGCGGAGTGGAGACCCAGTACTTC. The genes are TRBV2 and TRBJ2-5; TRBD2 matches at 10 bases. Trimming took 4 bases from V and 5 from J; bases not matched to a gene: 7. Germline V CDR1 and CDR2: SNHLY, FYNNEI. This CDR3 is 15 amino acids long.

The chain is built from TRBV4-1 and TRBJ2-2; 7 positions agree with TRBD2. V shed 4 bases, J shed 0 bases, and the junction held 5 bases outside the gene matches. Germline V gives CDR1 MGHRA, CDR2 YSYEKL. This CDR3 spans 16 amino acids. As DNA, the CDR3 is TGCGCCAGCAGCCCTTTAGGGAGGGCGAACACCGGGGAGCTGTTTTTT. Translating gives CASSPLGRANTGELFF.

The chain joins TRBV5-6 to TRBJ2-5; no reliable D call. The V end lost 4 bases, the J end lost 0 bases, and 13 bases lay between the germline ends. Germline V gene lookup returns CDR1 SGHDT and CDR2 YYEEEE. The CDR3 consists of 15 residues. CDR3 amino acids: CASSRRRMYQETQYF. The CDR3 nucleotides read TGTGCCAGCAGCAGAAGGAGAATGTACCAAGAGACCCAGTACTTC. Drawing the rest from reference TRBV5-6 and TRBJ2-5, the complete variable domain is DAGVTQSPTHLIKTRGQQVTLRCSPKSGHDTVSWYQQALGQGPQFIFQYYEEEERQRGNFPDRFSGHQFPNYSSELNVNALLLGDSALYLCASSRRRMYQETQYFGPGTRLLVL.

The chain recombines TRBV19 with TRBJ2-3; D uncertain. Trimming took 6 bases from V and 4 from J, leaving 11 bases between them. The V gene's germline CDR1 is LNHDA and CDR2 SQIVND (reference sequence). The CDR3 runs to 13 residues. The CDR3 here is CASRNNIPDTQYF. The CDR3 DNA follows: TGTGCCAGTAGGAACAACATCCCAGATACGCAGTATTTT.

The chain is built from TRBV6-5 and TRBJ1-6, with D perhaps TRBD1 (6 bases). Germline CDR1 reads MNHEY; CDR2 reads SVGAGI. Trimming took off 6 bases at V and 10 bases at J, with 16 bases between the two ends. The CDR3 has 14 amino acids. CDR3 sequence (DNA): TGTGCCAGCAGCTGGCAGGGGCCTGGGTCACCCCTCCACTTT. As protein: CASSWQGPGSPLHF.

The genes are TRBV5-1 and TRBJ2-7, with 9 positions matching TRBD1. CDR3 size: 15 residues. V gave up 0 bases and J gave up 4 bases; unmatched junction bases: 5. Looked up from germline, CDR1 is SGHRS and CDR2 is YFSETQ. For the CDR3, the DNA is TGCGCCAGCAGCTTGGACAGGGGGCTCGGGTACGAGCAGTACTTC. Amino acid sequence: CASSLDRGLGYEQYF.

The V and J genes are TRBV2 and TRBJ1-1, with 8 bases that match TRBD1. V dropped 7 bases and J dropped 3; count of bases not matched to a gene: 10. Germline CDR1 is SNHLY and CDR2 is FYNNEI. The CDR3 consists of 15 residues. CDR3: CASMPLTGEDTEAFF. In DNA form, the CDR3 reads TGTGCCAGCATGCCCTTGACAGGGGAGGACACTGAAGCTTTCTTT.

This rearrangement joins TRBV24-1 to TRBJ2-7; no clear D gene. CDR3 length: 14 residues. Germline CDR1 KGHDR, CDR2 SFDVKD. Trimming shortened V by 6 bases and J by 0 bases, and 11 bases separated the two germline ends. The CDR3 reads CATSKGSLSYEQYF. DNA of the CDR3: TGTGCCACCAGTAAAGGGTCCCTCTCCTACGAGCAGTACTTC.

The chain joins TRBV6-5 to TRBJ2-7; TRBD2 agrees at 12 bases. The CDR3 loop spans 16 amino acids. CDR1 and CDR2 (germline): MNHEY, SVGAGI. Germline trimming cut 3 bases from V and 6 bases from J; bases unmatched to any gene: 9. The DNA of the CDR3 is TGTGCCAGCAGTTATCCCGGACTAGCGGGGATGCGCGAGCAGTACTTC. It encodes CASSYPGLAGMREQYF.

The chain employs TRBV27 and TRBJ2-7, with TRBD2 identical over 12 bases. The CDR3 totals 16 residues. Germline loops: CDR1 MNHEY, CDR2 SMNVEV (reference sequence). V lost 5 bases and J lost 6; bases outside the gene matches: 11. As DNA, the CDR3 is TGTGCCAGCAGTCCCCAGGCTAGCGGGAGGGCCCGCGAGCAGTACTTC. Residues: CASSPQASGRAREQYF.

The CDR3 nucleotides are TGCGCCAGCAGCTTCGGGACAGGGGGCAATGAGCAGTTCTTC. Translated: CASSFGTGGNEQFF. The rearrangement uses TRBV5-1 and TRBJ2-1, with 11 bases that match TRBD1. Trimming at V came to 2 bases and at J to 6 bases, leaving 1 base not matched to a gene. The CDR3 is 14 residues long. The germline V gene has CDR1 SGHRS and CDR2 YFSETQ. Drawing the rest from reference TRBV5-1 and TRBJ2-1, the complete variable domain is KAGVTQTPRYLIKTRGQQVTLSCSPISGHRSVSWYQQTPGQGLQFLFEYFSETQRNKGNFPGRFSGRQFSNSRSEMNVSTLELGDSALYLCASSFGTGGNEQFFGPGTRLTVL.

The chain carries TRBV11-1 and TRBJ2-1; D not certain. Germline CDR1 is SGHAT and CDR2 is FQDESV (reference sequence). The V end lost 6 bases, the J end lost 6 bases, and 15 bases lay between the germline ends. The CDR3 has 14 amino acids. CDR3 region: CASSPVVLPNEQFF. CDR3 nucleotide sequence: TGTGCCAGCAGTCCGGTGGTCCTCCCCAATGAGCAGTTCTTC. Supplemented by reference TRBV11-1 and TRBJ2-1, the full variable domain reads EAEVAQSPRYKITEKSQAVAFWCDPISGHATLYWYRQILGQGPELLVQFQDESVVDDSQLPKDRFSAERLKGVDSTLKIQPAELGDSAMYLCASSPVVLPNEQFFGPGTRLTVL.

In this sample, this clone turned up many times. This CDR3 reads CASSPGIAYSYNEQFF. CDR3 DNA sequence: TGTGCCAGCAGCCCCGGAATAGCCTACTCCTACAATGAGCAGTTCTTC. The V and J genes are TRBV14 and TRBJ2-1; D gene ambiguous. From germline, CDR1 is SGHDN and CDR2 FVKESK. The CDR3 length is 16 residues. V lost 4 bases and J 0 bases, leaving 13 bases between the germline ends.

The chain joins TRBV6-5 to TRBJ2-2; 9 nucleotides align to TRBD2. The CDR3 contains 14 residues. The trim removed 6 bases at V and 3 bases at J, leaving 2 bases unmatched. CDR1 MNHEY and CDR2 SVGAGI come from the germline V gene. CDR3 in DNA: TGTGCCAGCAGGAGCGGGGGGTACACCGGGGAGCTGTTTTTT. Its translation: CASRSGGYTGELFF.

The CDR3 loop is CASSLTGQGRIEQYF. CDR3 in DNA: TGTGCCAGCAGCCTTACGGGACAGGGGAGGATCGAGCAGTACTTC. The chain couples TRBV7-3 to TRBJ2-7; 10 bases line up with TRBD1. CDR3 length: 15 residues. With 5 bases clipped from V and 6 bases from J, the junction kept 10 bases outside the gene matches. The germline gives CDR1 SGHTA, CDR2 FQGTGA.

The chain uses TRBV5-1 and TRBJ2-5; tentatively, D is TRBD2 (6 bases). There are 14 residues in the CDR3. The germline gives CDR1 SGHRS, CDR2 YFSETQ. Between the trimmed V and J ends, which lost 0 bases and 3 bases, there was a span of 9 bases. The chain's CDR3 is CASSLAREKETQYF. The CDR3 DNA sequence: TGCGCCAGCAGCTTGGCGCGGGAAAAAGAGACCCAGTACTTC.